This T cell receptor beta chain was captured in a study of identical twins. With template switching, a universal primer site was added, and the cDNA carried unique molecular identifiers. A single record per CDR3 protein comes from TCRdb applying MiXCR to the 5' RACE reads. The table has 350,000 or so distinct CDR3 sequences, 9% seen once. Notes on this clonotype: Its target is not known.

CDR1 and CDR2 (germline): SGHNT, YYREEE (reference sequence). The CDR3 loop spans 16 amino acids. The germline V and J ends were trimmed by 0 bases and 7 bases, with 16 bases remaining between them. Study-wide results and caveats: For monozygotic twins, models underestimated out-of-frame TCR alpha sharing.

This chain joins TRBV5-4 and TRBJ1-4; D is perhaps TRBD1 (5 bases). The clonotype comes from a woman between 45 and 65 years old in good health. Sequenced sample: naive T cells sorted from blood. The CDR3 protein is CASSLAGRGRLEKLFF. DNA of the CDR3: TGTGCCAGCAGCTTGGCCGGAAGGGGACGGCTTGAAAAACTGTTTTTT.